These 20 T cell receptor beta chains came from one sample sequenced in a study of blood T cell repertoires in COVID-19. Libraries were prepared by immunoSEQ multiplex PCR; TCRdb keeps only in-frame clonotypes and omits some of them. Among 140,000 to 150,000 clones listed, 70% to 90% were seen once. The sample taken for sequencing was peripheral blood. Source of these receptors: a woman aged 55-69 years with COVID-19, enrolled during active disease.

In this sample, this clone turned up a few times. The chain links TRBV2 to TRBJ2-5; 12 bases map to TRBD2. Germline V CDR1 and CDR2: SNHLY, FYNNEI. J was trimmed by 0 bases and V by 4 bases; bases with no gene match: 12. This CDR3 is built from 19 residues. CDR3 nucleotide sequence: TGTGCCAGCAGTGTAAGCGAGCTAGCGGGGGGGCCTGACCAAGAGACCCAGTACTTC. Protein product: CASSVSELAGGPDQETQYF.

This chain uses TRBV14 with TRBJ1-1, with D possibly matching TRBD1 (6 bases). Germline values: CDR1 SGHDN, CDR2 FVKESK. The CDR3 contains 14 residues. V was cut by 5 bases and J by 7 bases, with 17 bases left in between. CDR3: CASSAGARGIEAFF. DNA for the CDR3: TGTGCCAGCAGCGCAGGGGCCAGGGGAATTGAAGCTTTCTTT.

V is TRBV7-8 and J is TRBJ2-5; 8 bases map to TRBD1. CDR1 is SGHVS, CDR2 FQNEAQ, per germline. With 4 bases clipped from V and 1 base from J, the junction kept 2 bases outside the gene matches. The CDR3 loop spans 14 amino acids. CDR3 residues: CASSSGQAQETQYF. CDR3 in DNA: TGTGCCAGCAGCTCGGGACAGGCCCAAGAGACCCAGTACTTC.

The rearrangement links TRBV6-4 to TRBJ1-3; D is unresolved. Trimming removed 3 bases from V and 1 base from J, with 13 bases in between. CDR1 and CDR2 (germline): MRHNA, SNTAGT. The CDR3 covers 16 residues. For the CDR3, the DNA is TGTGCCAGCAGTGAAAGGAGAAAACCATCTGGAAACACCATATATTTT. Translated: CASSERRKPSGNTIYF.

The V gene is TRBV6-1, the J gene TRBJ1-5; D not resolved. This CDR3 has 13 amino acids. Germline V CDR1 and CDR2: MNHNS, SASEGT. Trimming pared 3 bases from V and 7 bases from J, leaving 10 bases between. CDR3 sequence reads: CASSDLSGQPQHF. CDR3 in DNA: TGTGCCAGCAGTGATCTAAGCGGGCAGCCCCAGCATTTT.

A few counts support this clone. The V call is TRBV19, the J call TRBJ1-2; TRBD1 matches at 7 bases. CDR1 and CDR2 (germline): LNHDA, SQIVND (reference sequence). V lost 3 bases, J lost 4 bases, and 8 bases stayed unmatched. The CDR3 has 15 residues. The CDR3 protein is CASSMDGTEVYGYTF. For the CDR3, the DNA is TGTGCCAGTAGTATGGACGGGACAGAGGTCTATGGCTACACCTTC.

In nucleotides, the CDR3 is TGTGCCAGCAGTGAGGACAGGGATCAAGAGACCCAGTACTTC. Translation gives CASSEDRDQETQYF. This sequence joins TRBV2 and TRBJ2-5, with 8 bases aligning to TRBD1. This CDR3 is 14 amino acids long. J was trimmed by 2 bases and V by 3 bases; bases with no gene match: 2. Germline lookup yields CDR1 SNHLY and CDR2 FYNNEI.

The chain links TRBV4-1 to TRBJ1-3, with 7 bases aligning to TRBD1. Unmatched junction bases numbered 9, after V lost 1 base and J lost 3 bases. The germline V gene encodes CDR1 MGHRA and CDR2 YSYEKL. The CDR3 is 17 residues long. The CDR3, as DNA: TGCGCCAGCAGCCAAGTACAGGGGCTCTGGAGTGGAAACACCATATATTTT. It codes for CASSQVQGLWSGNTIYF.

CDR3 in DNA: TGTGCCAGCAGCGACGCAGGGTCCTACAATGAGCAGTTCTTC. This gives the protein CASSDAGSYNEQFF. This rearrangement joins TRBV6-5 to TRBJ2-1; D may be TRBD1 (5 bases). V was pared by 6 bases and J by 1 base, with 10 bases between. The CDR3 covers 14 residues. Germline CDR1 reads MNHEY; CDR2 reads SVGAGI.

This clone came up a few times. This chain uses TRBV10-2 with TRBJ2-1; D is perhaps TRBD1 (5 bases). CDR3 size: 14 residues. The V end lost 10 bases, the J end lost 0 bases, and 13 bases lay between the germline ends. The germline gives CDR1 WSHSY, CDR2 SAAADI. The CDR3, as DNA: TGCGCCACCGACAGCCGGAGCTCCTACAATGAGCAGTTCTTC. It yields the protein CATDSRSSYNEQFF.

The chain links TRBV19 to TRBJ2-1, with D maybe TRBD1 (5 bases). Germline CDR1 is LNHDA and CDR2 is SQIVND (reference sequence). The CDR3 has 13 amino acids. V shed 4 bases and J shed 5 bases, with 9 bases lying between them. CDR3 DNA: TGTGCCAGTAGTAACAGACAGAACAATGAGCAGTTCTTC. Translating it yields CASSNRQNNEQFF.

The chain recombines TRBV19 with TRBJ2-1; 9 bases fit TRBD2. Germline CDR1 is LNHDA and CDR2 is SQIVND (reference sequence). The CDR3 runs 18 residues. V lost 1 base to trimming and J lost 4 bases; unmatched junction nucleotides: 11. CDR3 nucleotides: TGTGCCAGTAGTATAGGGAGTTTCGGCCTAGCGGGGTACAATGAGCAGTTCTTC. This sequence encodes CASSIGSFGLAGYNEQFF.

CDR3 sequence (DNA): TGTGCCAGCAGCCCGGACAGAAGTTTGAATTCACCCCTCCACTTT. Protein sequence: CASSPDRSLNSPLHF. J is TRBJ1-6 and V is TRBV11-3, with D maybe TRBD1 (6 bases). The CDR3 runs 15 residues. Trimming stripped 5 bases from V and 7 bases from J, with 15 bases between. CDR1 is SGHNT and CDR2 is YENEEA in the germline V gene.

This chain uses TRBV4-3 with TRBJ1-6; 9 nucleotides match TRBD1. The V gene end was trimmed by 5 bases and the J gene end by 8 bases; junction bases not matched to a gene: 7. Germline V gene data show CDR1 as LGHNA and CDR2 as YSLEER. This CDR3 is 15 amino acids long. CDR3 sequence: CASSFHRDRDSPLHF. CDR3 nucleotide sequence: TGCGCCAGCAGCTTCCACCGGGACAGGGATTCACCCCTCCACTTT.

The rearrangement uses TRBV25-1 and TRBJ1-6, with a weak D call TRBD1 (6 bases). The CDR3 totals 17 residues. V was clipped by 1 base and J by 5 bases, with 15 bases between them. Germline-derived CDR1 and CDR2 are MGHDK and SYGVNS. CDR3 loop: CASSELGGDPNNSPLHF. Here the CDR3 DNA reads TGTGCCAGCAGTGAATTAGGGGGAGACCCTAATAATTCACCCCTCCACTTT.

This clone was seen just once. CDR3 in DNA: TGCAGCGTTATGAACAGTGAGCAGTTCTTC. Its translation: CSVMNSEQFF. The V and J genes are TRBV29-1 and TRBJ2-1; D not certain. Germline values: CDR1 SQVTM, CDR2 ANQGSEA. The CDR3 loop spans 10 amino acids. Trimming removed 5 bases from V and 9 bases from J, with 8 bases in between.

The table lists this clone with many counts. The chain links TRBV27 to TRBJ2-2; no reliable D call. This CDR3 has 13 amino acids. Trimming took off 3 bases at V and 2 bases at J, with 4 bases between the two ends. CDR1 is MNHEY, CDR2 SMNVEV, per germline (reference sequence). CDR3 sequence: CASSFPNTGELFF. CDR3 nucleotides: TGTGCCAGCAGTTTTCCAAACACCGGGGAGCTGTTTTTT.

With respect to this clone: At one end the junction does not follow the germline gene, possibly because of a read error. This chain uses TRBV7-8 with TRBJ2-5; tentatively, D is TRBD2 (6 bases). Germline lookup yields CDR1 SGHVS and CDR2 FQNEAQ. The CDR3 extends over 15 amino acids. CDR3 in DNA: TGTGCCAGCAGCCAAAAGGAGGGTAACCAGGAGACCCAGTACTTC. Its translation is CASSQKEGNQETQYF.

The V gene is TRBV2, the J gene TRBJ2-7, with TRBD1 matching over 7 bases. Germline trimming cut 3 bases from V and 1 base from J; bases unmatched to any gene: 12. The CDR3 is made up of 17 amino acids. CDR1 SNHLY and CDR2 FYNNEI come from the germline V gene. The CDR3 region is CASSDPGQTLRSYEQYF. The CDR3 nucleotides read TGTGCCAGCAGTGACCCGGGACAGACGTTGCGATCCTACGAGCAGTACTTC.

The J gene is TRBJ1-1, the V gene TRBV5-4; D is unresolved. CDR1 and CDR2 from the germline V gene are SGHNT and YYREEE (reference sequence). There are 16 residues in the CDR3. The germline V and J ends were trimmed by 4 bases and 0 bases, with 16 bases remaining between them. The CDR3 bases are TGTGCCAGCAGCACCGGCGGGATCAGATTGAACACTGAAGCTTTCTTT. Its protein product is CASSTGGIRLNTEAFF.